Below, one T cell receptor beta chain is given with its context. The sample belongs to a study of blood T cell repertoires in COVID-19. Study-level information: Some COVID-19 samples were acute and others convalescent; all came from the United States, Italy and Spain. Sources were T cells, B-cell-depleted T cells, or PBMCs; the material itself was cDNA or gDNA.

While infection was still active, Seattle patients were enrolled and then followed longitudinally. In the original processing: Amplified reference gene primers provided the basis for estimating nucleated cell counts. Sequencing used immunoSEQ multiplex PCR; TCRdb keeps in-frame clones, though not all of them. That table furnishes V, J and clone size, whereas the DNA furnished D and trimming. The data hold about 420,000 clones, with roughly 90% observed a single time. The germline V and J ends were trimmed by 4 bases and 2 bases, with 10 bases remaining between them. Germline V gene lookup returns CDR1 KGHDR and CDR2 SFDVKD. The CDR3 loop spans 15 amino acids.

The chain employs TRBV24-1 and TRBJ2-2; D may be TRBD1 (6 bases). The clonotype comes from a man between 18 and 35 years old with COVID-19, enrolled during active disease. Sequenced material: peripheral blood. CDR3 amino acids: CATSESGTNTGELFF. The CDR3 region has the DNA TGTGCCACCAGTGAGTCAGGGACAAACACCGGGGAGCTGTTTTTT.